This T cell receptor beta chain was identified in a study of blood T cell repertoires in COVID-19. On the study more broadly: Acute and convalescent COVID-19 samples came from the United States, Italy and Spain.

Per the original data handling: Estimates of nucleated cell counts were drawn from the amplification of reference gene primers. The repertoire was sequenced with immunoSEQ multiplex PCR; TCRdb's copy has only in-frame clones and lacks some. Clonal size and the V and J genes are those of that table, whereas D and trimming came from the DNA. This table has around 250,000 clones, about nine tenths appearing once. This CDR3 contains 14 residues. V lost 7 bases to trimming and J lost 3 bases, with 13 bases between them. Per germline, CDR1 MNHEY and CDR2 SVGAGI. The chain links TRBV6-5 to TRBJ1-5, with D unclear. The sequenced sample was PBMCs or T cells enriched from blood (not recorded which). The sequence was obtained from a woman between 40 and 50 years old with acute COVID-19. The CDR3 region is CASTIRSANQPQHF. CDR3 sequence (DNA): TGTGCCAGCACGATCAGGTCGGCCAATCAGCCCCAGCATTTT.